This T cell receptor beta chain derives from a study of blood T cell repertoires in COVID-19 (dated by TCRdb to about 2020). For context, the study as a whole: Samples covering the acute and convalescent phases of COVID-19 were provided by collaborators in the United States, Italy and Spain. Samples came from the ongoing ImmuneRACE study (first 160 participants) plus 1,254 subjects from 6 global collaborators. The prospective study material was composed of cDNA or gDNA derived from T cells, B-cell-depleted T cells, or PBMCs. The dataset comprised deeply sampled blood TCRbeta repertoires from subjects exposed to, actively infected with, or recovered from COVID-19. Where available, HLA class I and class II types were taken from metadata supplied by the sample provider and were not determined by assay-based typing. A de-identified subject ID, COVID-19 status, age in years and sex were almost always included in the sample metadata. A freely available public database, intended as a resource for researchers studying the immune response to SARS-CoV-2, is where the repertoires were released. Here is what the overall study found, with its caveats: Clinical and demographic metadata were provided uncurated, with the amount varying by source and participant.

One collaborating source in Seattle enrolled patients while the patients were actively infected and followed the patients over time throughout the course of disease. Whole blood was collected in K2EDTA tubes by collaborating institutions according to the institutions' own protocols. For TCRbeta analysis, collaborator samples were shipped as frozen whole blood, as isolated PBMCs, or as DNA extracted from either sample type. Compared with germline, V lacks 1 base and J lacks 6 bases; bases without a gene match: 8. The CDR3 starts with the cysteine, ends with the phenylalanine, and has 16 residues. Only CDR3 DNA is held: 48 bases, read in frame from base 1. Reading the germline V gene (reference sequence) gives CDR1 SEHNR and CDR2 FQNEAQ. Of note for this clone: Its antigen remains undetermined. Base-call qualities are not available, and no considerably larger clone is one nucleotide away.

TCRbeta CDR3 regions were amplified from genomic DNA using the immunoSEQ Assay, a bias-controlled multiplex PCR. The original methods were these. Nucleated cell counts per sample were estimated from amplification of reference gene primers within the assay. Sequence reads were collapsed and filtered to measure the absolute abundance of every unique TCRbeta CDR3 rearrangement. Productive Simpson clonality was computed per sample as the square root of Simpson's diversity index over productive rearrangements. The clones in this table, taken by TCRdb from immuneACCESS, are in-frame only. Not every clone is retained; where verified, under half of the shortfall comes from an unresolved V gene, and the cause of the rest is unknown. The V and J calls and the clone size are those of that table, but D and trimming were determined from the DNA. The sample table lists roughly 230,000 clones, 90% of them with a count of one. The top ten hold approximately 2.3% of the sample.

This chain is built from TRBV7-9 and TRBJ1-5, with 8 bases in between that match TRBD1. The sequence derives from an older woman with COVID-19, enrolled during active disease. The material sequenced was peripheral blood. The bases read TGTGCCAGCAGCTTAGTGGCCAGGGGGCGCGGTCAGCCCCAGCATTTT. The resulting protein is CASSLVARGRGQPQHF.